The following is a TCR beta chain sequence with its context. Sequencing used immunoSEQ v3. Libraries were sequenced to about 2 million read pairs (survey) or roughly 4.5-6 million (deep). Using immunoSEQ multiplex PCR, the repertoire was profiled, and TCRdb retains in-frame clones only, with some absent. The sample records tens of thousands of clones, 80% to 90% being singletons. Time point indicated: pre-treatment sample, taken before nivolumab and TIL therapy. Enrollment ran from October 2017 to early 2020. The data are from a study of TIL therapy for anti-PD-1-resistant metastatic lung cancer. The sample here was blood, taken at baseline. This clonotype was obtained from a person aged 25-85 years with non-small cell lung cancer.

CDR3 protein: CASSVDATDTQYF. CDR3 DNA sequence: TGTGCCAGCAGCGTAGACGCGACAGATACGCAGTATTTT. The chain joins TRBV9 to TRBJ2-3; D not resolved. Looked up from germline, CDR1 is SGDLS and CDR2 is YYNGEE. V was shortened by 0 bases and J by 3 bases, with 5 bases between the two germline ends. The CDR3 is 13 residues long.